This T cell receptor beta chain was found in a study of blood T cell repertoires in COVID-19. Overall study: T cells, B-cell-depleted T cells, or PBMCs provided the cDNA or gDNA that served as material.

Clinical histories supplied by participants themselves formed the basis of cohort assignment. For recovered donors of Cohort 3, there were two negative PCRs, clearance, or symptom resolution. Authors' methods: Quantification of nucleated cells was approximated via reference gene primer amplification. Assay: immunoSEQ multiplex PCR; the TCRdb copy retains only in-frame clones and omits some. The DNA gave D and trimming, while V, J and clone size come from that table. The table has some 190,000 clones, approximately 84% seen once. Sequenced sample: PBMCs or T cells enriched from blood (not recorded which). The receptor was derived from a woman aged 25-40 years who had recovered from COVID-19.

CDR3 protein: CASSMGGILAGQPQHF. The CDR3, as DNA: TGTGCCAGTAGTATGGGAGGAATCCTAGCAGGTCAGCCCCAGCATTTT. The chain links TRBV19 to TRBJ1-5; D gene unclear. Trimming removed 3 bases from V and 6 bases from J, with 18 bases in between. The V gene's germline CDR1 is LNHDA and CDR2 SQIVND (reference sequence). CDR3 length: 16 residues.